This T cell receptor beta chain was observed in a study of blood T cell repertoires in COVID-19. About this clone itself: The same CDR3 can be traced to other DNA sequences in this sample.

Method: immunoSEQ multiplex PCR; TCRdb's copy keeps in-frame clones and lacks some. The table lists about 410,000 clones, roughly 90% of them singletons. This CDR3 has 14 amino acids. J lost 6 bases, V lost 3 bases, and 5 bases had no gene match. Germline CDR1 is MGHRA and CDR2 is YSYEKL. The receptor comes from a woman between 25 and 40 years old who had recovered from COVID-19. The sample comprised PBMCs or T cells enriched from blood (not recorded which). This sequence joins TRBV4-1 and TRBJ1-5; 7 positions match TRBD1. The CDR3 nucleotides are TGCGCCAGCAGCCATTCACAGGGGCTTCAGCCCCAGCATTTT. Its translation: CASSHSQGLQPQHF.